This TCR beta chain originates from a study of blood T cell repertoires in COVID-19. Study overall: Samples came from the United States, Italy and Spain, spanning acute and convalescent COVID-19.

The length of the CDR3 is 15 residues. Trimming cost V 4 bases and J 5 bases; bases outside gene matches: 2. CDR1 is LNHDA, CDR2 SQIVND, per germline (reference sequence). As concerns this clone: In the same sample, other DNA sequences code for this CDR3.

Sequenced by immunoSEQ multiplex PCR; TCRdb stores in-frame clones only, minus some. The sample has approximately 75,000 clones, around two thirds seen once. The TCR was taken from a human donor with acute or convalescent COVID-19. The donor label of this sample is uncertain. This rearrangement joins TRBV19 to TRBJ2-5; 15 bases match TRBD2. The sample consisted of peripheral blood. As DNA, the CDR3 is TGTGCCAGTAGTACGGGACTAGCGGGGGGCGAGACCCAGTACTTC. It translates to CASSTGLAGGETQYF.